This T cell receptor beta chain was found in a study of blood T cell repertoires in COVID-19. Whole-study context: Collection of acute and convalescent COVID-19 samples took place in the United States, Italy and Spain.

TCRdb's table, derived via immunoSEQ multiplex PCR, lists solely in-frame clones and lacks some. This table has about 300,000 clones, just over 85% appearing once. CDR3 size: 14 residues. Germline values: CDR1 LNHDA, CDR2 SQIVND (reference sequence). The V gene lost 6 bases and the J gene lost 5 bases, with 16 bases spanning the gap. Everyone who took part was roughly 18 to 89 years old, and they came from about two dozen US areas. The rearrangement uses TRBV19 and TRBJ1-2; TRBD1 might be the D (5 bases). Specimen: PBMCs or T cells enriched from blood (not recorded which). The source is a woman younger than 30 who had recovered from COVID-19. In DNA, the CDR3 is TGTGCCAGTAGCACACAGGAAGTCGGTTATGGCTACACCTTC. It encodes CASSTQEVGYGYTF.